This T cell receptor beta chain emerged from a study of blood T cell repertoires in COVID-19. The table came from immunoSEQ multiplex PCR; TCRdb's copy has only in-frame clones and leaves some out. The table shows 150,000 to 200,000 clones, with 86% occurring only once. Participant-reported clinical history was the basis for cohort assignment. The TCR comes from a woman aged 40 to 50 in a cohort exposed to, infected with or recovered from COVID-19 (not recorded which). Sequences were obtained from PBMCs or T cells enriched from blood (not recorded which).

CDR3 in amino acids: CASSERGTVGNTIYF. The CDR3, as DNA: TGCGCCAGCAGTGAAAGGGGGACAGTTGGAAACACCATATATTTT. The chain carries TRBV10-1 and TRBJ1-3, with 7 nucleotides matching TRBD1. This CDR3 is 15 amino acids long. V gave up 3 bases and J gave up 3 bases; unmatched junction bases: 5. The germline CDR1 and CDR2 sequences are WNHNN and SYGVQD (reference sequence).